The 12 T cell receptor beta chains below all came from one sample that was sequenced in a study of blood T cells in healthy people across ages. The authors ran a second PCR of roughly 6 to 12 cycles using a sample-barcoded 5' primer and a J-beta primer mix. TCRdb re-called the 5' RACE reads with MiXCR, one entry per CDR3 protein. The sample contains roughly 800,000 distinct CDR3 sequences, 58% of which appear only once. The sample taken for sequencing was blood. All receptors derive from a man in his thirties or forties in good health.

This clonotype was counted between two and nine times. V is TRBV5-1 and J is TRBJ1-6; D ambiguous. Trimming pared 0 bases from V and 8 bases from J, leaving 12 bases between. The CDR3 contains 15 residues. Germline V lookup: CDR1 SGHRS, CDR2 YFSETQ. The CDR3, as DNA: TGCGCCAGCAGCTTGGATCGGACGGGTTATTCACCCCTCCACTTT. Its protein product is CASSLDRTGYSPLHF.

The CDR3 DNA is TGTGCCAGCAGTTTGTACCAGGGACTAAGCGGCTACACCTTC. Its protein is CASSLYQGLSGYTF. The chain employs TRBV12-3 or TRBV12-4 and TRBJ1-2; perhaps TRBD1 as D (5 bases). The CDR3 runs to 14 residues. V was cut by 3 bases and J by 8 bases, with 16 bases left in between.

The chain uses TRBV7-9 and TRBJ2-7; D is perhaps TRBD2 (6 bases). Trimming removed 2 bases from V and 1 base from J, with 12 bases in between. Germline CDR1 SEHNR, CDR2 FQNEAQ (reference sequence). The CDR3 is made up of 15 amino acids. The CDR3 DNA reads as TGTGCCAGCAGCTTATCTAGCGCCGCTTCCTACGAGCAGTACTTC. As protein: CASSLSSAASYEQYF.

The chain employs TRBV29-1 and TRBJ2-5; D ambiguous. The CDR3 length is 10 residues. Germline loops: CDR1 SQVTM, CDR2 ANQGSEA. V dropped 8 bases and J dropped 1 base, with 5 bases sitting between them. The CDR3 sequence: CSPIQETQYF. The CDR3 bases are TGCAGCCCCATCCAAGAGACCCAGTACTTC.

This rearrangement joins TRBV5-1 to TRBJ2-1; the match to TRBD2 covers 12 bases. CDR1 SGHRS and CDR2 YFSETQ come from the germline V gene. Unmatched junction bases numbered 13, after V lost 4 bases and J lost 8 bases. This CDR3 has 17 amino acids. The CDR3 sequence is CASSPTGGLAGWDEQFF. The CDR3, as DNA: TGCGCCAGCAGCCCGACGGGAGGACTAGCGGGGTGGGATGAGCAGTTCTTC.

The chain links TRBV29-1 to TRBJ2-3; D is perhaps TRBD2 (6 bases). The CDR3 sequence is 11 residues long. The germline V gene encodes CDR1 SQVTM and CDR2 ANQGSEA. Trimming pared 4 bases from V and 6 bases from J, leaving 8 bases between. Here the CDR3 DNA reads TGCAGCGTTGCCAGCGGGGATACGCAGTATTTT. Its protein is CSVASGDTQYF.

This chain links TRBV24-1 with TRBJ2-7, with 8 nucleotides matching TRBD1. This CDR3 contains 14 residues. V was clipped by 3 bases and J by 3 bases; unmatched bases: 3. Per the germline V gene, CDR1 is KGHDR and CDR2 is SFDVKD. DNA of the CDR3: TGTGCCACCAGTGATATGGGACAGGACTACGAGCAGTACTTC. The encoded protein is CATSDMGQDYEQYF.

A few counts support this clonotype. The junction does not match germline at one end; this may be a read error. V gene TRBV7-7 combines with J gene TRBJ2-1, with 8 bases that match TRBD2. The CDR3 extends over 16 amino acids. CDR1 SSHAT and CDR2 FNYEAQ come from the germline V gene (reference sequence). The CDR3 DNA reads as TGTGCTAGCAGCTTAAACCCTAGCGGGCCATACAATGAGCAGTTCTTC. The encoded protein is CASSLNPSGPYNEQFF.

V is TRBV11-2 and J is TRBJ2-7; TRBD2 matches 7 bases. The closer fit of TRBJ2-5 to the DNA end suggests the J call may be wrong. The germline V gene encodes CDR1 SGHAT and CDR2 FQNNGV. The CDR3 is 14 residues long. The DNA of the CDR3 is TGTGCCAGCGGGCAGATGGGGGGGATAGAGACCCAGTACTTC. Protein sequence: CASGQMGGIETQYF.

The CDR3 sequence: CASSPPRLAGTDTQYF. The CDR3 nucleotides read TGTGCCAGCAGCCCCCCCCGACTAGCCGGTACAGATACGCAGTATTTT. This sequence joins TRBV11-2 and TRBJ2-3; the match to TRBD2 covers 7 bases. Germline CDR1 reads SGHAT; CDR2 reads FQNNGV. V lost 5 bases and J lost 3; bases outside the gene matches: 11. The CDR3 consists of 16 residues.

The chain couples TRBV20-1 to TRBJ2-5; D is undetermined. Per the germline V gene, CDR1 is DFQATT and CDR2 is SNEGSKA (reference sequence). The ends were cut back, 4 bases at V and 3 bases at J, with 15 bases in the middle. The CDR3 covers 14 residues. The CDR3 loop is CSAKAVHPEETQYF. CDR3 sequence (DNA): TGCAGTGCTAAGGCCGTCCACCCTGAAGAGACCCAGTACTTC.

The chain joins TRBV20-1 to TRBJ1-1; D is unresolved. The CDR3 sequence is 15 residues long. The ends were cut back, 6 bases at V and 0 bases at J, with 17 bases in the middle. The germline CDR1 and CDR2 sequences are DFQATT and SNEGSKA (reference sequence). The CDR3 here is CSARRSGFMNTEAFF. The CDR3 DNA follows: TGCAGTGCCCGACGAAGCGGCTTCATGAACACTGAAGCTTTCTTT.